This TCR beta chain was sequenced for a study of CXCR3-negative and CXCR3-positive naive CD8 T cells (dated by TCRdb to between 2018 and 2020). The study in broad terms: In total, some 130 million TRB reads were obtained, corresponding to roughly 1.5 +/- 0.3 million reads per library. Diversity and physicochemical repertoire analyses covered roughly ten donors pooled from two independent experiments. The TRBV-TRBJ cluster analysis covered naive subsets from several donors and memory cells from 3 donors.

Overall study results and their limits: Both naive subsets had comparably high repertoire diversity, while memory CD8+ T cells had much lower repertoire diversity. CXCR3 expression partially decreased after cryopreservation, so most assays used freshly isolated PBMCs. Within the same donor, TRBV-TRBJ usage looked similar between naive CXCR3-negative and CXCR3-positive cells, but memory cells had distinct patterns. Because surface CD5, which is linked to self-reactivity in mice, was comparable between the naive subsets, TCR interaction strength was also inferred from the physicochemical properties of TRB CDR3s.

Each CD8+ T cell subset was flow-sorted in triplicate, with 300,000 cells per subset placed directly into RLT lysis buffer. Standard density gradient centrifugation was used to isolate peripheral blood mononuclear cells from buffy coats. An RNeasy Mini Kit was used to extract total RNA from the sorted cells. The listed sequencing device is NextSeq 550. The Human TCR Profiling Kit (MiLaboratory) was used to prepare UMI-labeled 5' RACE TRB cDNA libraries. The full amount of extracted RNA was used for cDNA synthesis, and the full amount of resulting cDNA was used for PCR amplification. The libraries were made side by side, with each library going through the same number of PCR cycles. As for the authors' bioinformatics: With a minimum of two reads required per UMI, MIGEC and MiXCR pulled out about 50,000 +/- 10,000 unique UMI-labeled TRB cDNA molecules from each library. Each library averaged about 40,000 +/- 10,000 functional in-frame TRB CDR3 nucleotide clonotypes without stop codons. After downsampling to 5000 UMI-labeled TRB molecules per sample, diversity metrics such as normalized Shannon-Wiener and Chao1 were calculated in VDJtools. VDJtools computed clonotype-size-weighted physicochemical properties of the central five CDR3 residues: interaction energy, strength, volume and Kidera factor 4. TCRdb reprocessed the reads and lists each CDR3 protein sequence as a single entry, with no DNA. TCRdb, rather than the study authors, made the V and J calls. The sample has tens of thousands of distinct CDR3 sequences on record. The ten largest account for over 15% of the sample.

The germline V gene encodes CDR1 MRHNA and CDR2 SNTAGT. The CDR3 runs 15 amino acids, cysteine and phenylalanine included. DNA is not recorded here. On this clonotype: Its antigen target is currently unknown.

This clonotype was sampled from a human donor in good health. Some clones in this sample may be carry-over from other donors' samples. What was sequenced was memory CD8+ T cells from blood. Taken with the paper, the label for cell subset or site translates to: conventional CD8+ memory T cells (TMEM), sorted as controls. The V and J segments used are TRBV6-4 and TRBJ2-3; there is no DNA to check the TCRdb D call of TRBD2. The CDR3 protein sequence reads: CASSNGGGSTDTQYF.